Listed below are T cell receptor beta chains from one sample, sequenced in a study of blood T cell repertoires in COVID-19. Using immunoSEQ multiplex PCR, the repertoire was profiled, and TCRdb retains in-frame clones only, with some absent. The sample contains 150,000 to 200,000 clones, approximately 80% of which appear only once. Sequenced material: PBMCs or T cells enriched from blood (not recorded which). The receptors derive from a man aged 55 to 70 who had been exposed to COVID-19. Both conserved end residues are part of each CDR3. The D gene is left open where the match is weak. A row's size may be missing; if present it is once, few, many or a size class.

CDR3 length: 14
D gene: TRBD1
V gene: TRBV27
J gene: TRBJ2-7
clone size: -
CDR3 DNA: TGTGCCAGCAGTTGGACAGGGGGAATGTACGAGCAGTACTTC
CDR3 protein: CASSWTGGMYEQYF

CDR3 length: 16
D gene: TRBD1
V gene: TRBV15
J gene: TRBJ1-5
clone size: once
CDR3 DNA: TGTGCCACCAGCAAAACAGGGGGCCGGAGCAATCAGCCCCAGCATTTT
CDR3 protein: CATSKTGGRSNQPQHF

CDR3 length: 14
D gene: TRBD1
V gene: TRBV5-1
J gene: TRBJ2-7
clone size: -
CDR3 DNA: TGCGCCAGCAGCTCCGGGACAGGGGTCTACGAGCAGTACTTC
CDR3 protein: CASSSGTGVYEQYF

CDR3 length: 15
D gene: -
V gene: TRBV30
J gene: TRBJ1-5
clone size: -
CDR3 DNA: TGTGCCTGGAGCCCCGGACAGTTTAGCAATCAGCCCCAGCATTTT
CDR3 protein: CAWSPGQFSNQPQHF

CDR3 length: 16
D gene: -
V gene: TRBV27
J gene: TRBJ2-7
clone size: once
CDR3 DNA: TGTGCCAGCAGTTTATCGATTGTGGGGGCCACCTACGAGCAGTACTTC
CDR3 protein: CASSLSIVGATYEQYF

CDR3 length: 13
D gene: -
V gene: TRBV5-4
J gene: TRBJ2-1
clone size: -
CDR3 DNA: TGTGCCAGCAGCTTGGTTGCAGCGGGTGAGCAGTTCTTC
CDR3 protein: CASSLVAAGEQFF

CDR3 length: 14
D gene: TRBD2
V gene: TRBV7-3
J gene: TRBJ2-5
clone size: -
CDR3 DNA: TGTGCCAGCAGCCCCGCGGGGGGTGGAGAGACCCAGTACTTC
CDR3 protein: CASSPAGGGETQYF

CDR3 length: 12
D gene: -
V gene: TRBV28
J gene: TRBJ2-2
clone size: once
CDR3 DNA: TGTGCCAGCAGTCTAAACACCGGGGAGCTGTTTTTT
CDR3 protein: CASSLNTGELFF

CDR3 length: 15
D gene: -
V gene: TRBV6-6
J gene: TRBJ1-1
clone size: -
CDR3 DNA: TGTGCCAGCAGTTACCTGGGGCTTGAGAACACTGAAGCTTTCTTT
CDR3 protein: CASSYLGLENTEAFF

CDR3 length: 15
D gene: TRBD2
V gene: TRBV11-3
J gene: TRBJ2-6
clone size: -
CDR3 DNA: TGTGCCAGCAGCCGGGGGGGGTCCGAGGCCAACGTCCTGACTTTC
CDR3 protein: CASSRGGSEANVLTF

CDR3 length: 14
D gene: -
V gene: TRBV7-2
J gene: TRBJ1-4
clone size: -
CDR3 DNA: TGTGCCAGCAGCTTAGCCGCCGTGGAGGAAAAACTGTTTTTT
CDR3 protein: CASSLAAVEEKLFF

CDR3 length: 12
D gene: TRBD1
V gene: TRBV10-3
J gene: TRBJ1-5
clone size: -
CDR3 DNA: TGTGCCATACGTGGACAGGATCAGCCCCAGCATTTT
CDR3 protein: CAIRGQDQPQHF

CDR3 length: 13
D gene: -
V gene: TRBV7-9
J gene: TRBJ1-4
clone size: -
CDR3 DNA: TGTGCCAGCAGCTTTGGGCCTAATGAAAAACTGTTTTTT
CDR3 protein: CASSFGPNEKLFF

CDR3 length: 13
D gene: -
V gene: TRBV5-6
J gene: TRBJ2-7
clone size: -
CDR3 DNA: TGTGCCAGCAGCCGGGGCGGGACCTACGAGCAGTACTTC
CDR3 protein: CASSRGGTYEQYF

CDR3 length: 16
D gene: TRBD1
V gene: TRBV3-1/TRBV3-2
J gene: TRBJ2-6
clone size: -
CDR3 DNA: TGTGCCAGCAGCCAACGGACAGGGCGAGGGGCCAACGTCCTGACTTTC
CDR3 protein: CASSQRTGRGANVLTF

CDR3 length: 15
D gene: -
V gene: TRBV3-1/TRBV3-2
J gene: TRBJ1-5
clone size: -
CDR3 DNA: TGTGCCAGCAGCCAAGATTTATCGGGAGTCCAGCCCCAGCATTTT
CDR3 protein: CASSQDLSGVQPQHF

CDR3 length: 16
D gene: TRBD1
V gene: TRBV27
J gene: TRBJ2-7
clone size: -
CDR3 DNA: TGTGCCAGCAGTTCGACCCGGGACAGGGGGCGGTACGAGCAGTACTTC
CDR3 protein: CASSSTRDRGRYEQYF

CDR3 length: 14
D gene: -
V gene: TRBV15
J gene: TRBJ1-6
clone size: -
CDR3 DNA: TGTGCCACCAGCACATCTTCAGGAAATTCACCCCTCCACTTT
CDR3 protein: CATSTSSGNSPLHF

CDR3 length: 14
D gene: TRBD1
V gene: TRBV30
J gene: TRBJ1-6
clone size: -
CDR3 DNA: TGTGCCTGGAGCCCCGGGACAGTAAATTCACCCCTCCACTTT
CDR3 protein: CAWSPGTVNSPLHF

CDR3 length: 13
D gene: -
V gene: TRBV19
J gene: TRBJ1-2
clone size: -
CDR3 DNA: TGTGCCAGTAATCCGGGGATAGGCTATGGCTACACCTTC
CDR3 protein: CASNPGIGYGYTF

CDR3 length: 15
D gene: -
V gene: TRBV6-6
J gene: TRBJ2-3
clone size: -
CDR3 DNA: TGTGCCAGCAGTTACTCACAGGGCTTCACAGATACGCAGTATTTT
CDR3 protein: CASSYSQGFTDTQYF

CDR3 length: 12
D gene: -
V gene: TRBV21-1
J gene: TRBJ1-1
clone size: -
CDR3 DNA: TGTGCCAGCAGCAGGACAGGGGCGGAAGCTTTCTTT
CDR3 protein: CASSRTGAEAFF

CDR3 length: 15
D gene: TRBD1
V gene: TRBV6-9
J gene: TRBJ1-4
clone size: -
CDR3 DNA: TGTGCCAGCAGGAGAGACAGGGGGTATGGTGAAAAACTGTTTTTT
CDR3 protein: CASRRDRGYGEKLFF

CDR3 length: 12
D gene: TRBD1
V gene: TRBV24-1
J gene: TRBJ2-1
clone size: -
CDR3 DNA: TGTGCCACGGGACAGACTTACAATGAGCAGTTCTTC
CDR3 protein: CATGQTYNEQFF

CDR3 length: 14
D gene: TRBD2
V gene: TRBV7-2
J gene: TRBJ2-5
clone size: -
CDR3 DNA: TGTGCCAGCAGCGAGCTAGCGGGATTAGAGACCCAGTACTTC
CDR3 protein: CASSELAGLETQYF

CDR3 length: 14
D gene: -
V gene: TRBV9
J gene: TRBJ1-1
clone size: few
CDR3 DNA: TGTGCCAGCAGCCTACGACAGGTGAACACTGAAGCTTTCTTT
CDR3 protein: CASSLRQVNTEAFF

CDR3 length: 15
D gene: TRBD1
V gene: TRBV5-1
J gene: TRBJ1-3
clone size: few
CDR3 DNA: TGCGCCAGCAGCCAGCGGACAGGAACTGGAAACACCATATATTTT
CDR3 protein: CASSQRTGTGNTIYF

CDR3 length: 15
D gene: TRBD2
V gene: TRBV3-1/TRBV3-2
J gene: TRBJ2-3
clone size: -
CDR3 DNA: TGTGCCAGCAGCACGATAGCGGGTGGGCCACATACGCAGTATTTT
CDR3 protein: CASSTIAGGPHTQYF

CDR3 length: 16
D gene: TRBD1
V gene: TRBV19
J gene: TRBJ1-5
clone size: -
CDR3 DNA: TGTGCCAGTAGTATGGGACAGAGGGGAAAAAATCAGCCCCAGCATTTT
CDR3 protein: CASSMGQRGKNQPQHF

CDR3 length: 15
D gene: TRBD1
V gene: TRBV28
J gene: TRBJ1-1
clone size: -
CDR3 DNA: TGTGCCAGCAGTTCTCCGGACAGGTCCAACACTGAAGCTTTCTTT
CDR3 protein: CASSSPDRSNTEAFF

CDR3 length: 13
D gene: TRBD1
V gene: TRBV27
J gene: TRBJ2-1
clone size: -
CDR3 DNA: TGTGCCAGCAGTGGGGACAGGGTTAATGAGCAGTTCTTC
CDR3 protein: CASSGDRVNEQFF

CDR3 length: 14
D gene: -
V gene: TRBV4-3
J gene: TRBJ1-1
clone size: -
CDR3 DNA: TGCGCCAGCAGCCCCGGGAGAGTCAACACTGAAGCTTTCTTT
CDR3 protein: CASSPGRVNTEAFF

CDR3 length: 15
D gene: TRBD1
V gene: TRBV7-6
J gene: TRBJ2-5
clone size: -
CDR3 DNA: TGTGCCAGCAGGCCGACAGGGGCCTCCGGGGAGACCCAGTACTTC
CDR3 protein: CASRPTGASGETQYF

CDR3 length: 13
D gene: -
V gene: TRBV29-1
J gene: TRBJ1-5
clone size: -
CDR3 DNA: TGCAGCGTTTCGGCAGGGTCGGATCAGCCCCAGCATTTT
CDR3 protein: CSVSAGSDQPQHF

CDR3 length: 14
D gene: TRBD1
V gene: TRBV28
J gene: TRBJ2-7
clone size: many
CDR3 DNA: TGTGCCAGCAGTCCGACAGGGTTTTCCTACGAGCAGTACTTC
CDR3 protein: CASSPTGFSYEQYF

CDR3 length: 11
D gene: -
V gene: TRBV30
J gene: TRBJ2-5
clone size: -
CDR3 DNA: TGTGCCTGGATAACAGAAGAGACCCAGTACTTC
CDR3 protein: CAWITEETQYF

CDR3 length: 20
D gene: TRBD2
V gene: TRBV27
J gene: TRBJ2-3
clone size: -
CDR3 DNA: TGTGCCAGCAGTTTGGGAGGGGGATTGGGACTAGCGGGAGTAACAGATACGCAGTATTTT
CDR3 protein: CASSLGGGLGLAGVTDTQYF

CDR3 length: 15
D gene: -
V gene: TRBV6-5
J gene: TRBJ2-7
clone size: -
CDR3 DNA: TGTGCCAGCAGTTACTCGAACGTAGTCAACTACGAGCAGTACTTC
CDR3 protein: CASSYSNVVNYEQYF

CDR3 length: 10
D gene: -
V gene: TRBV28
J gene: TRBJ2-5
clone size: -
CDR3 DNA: TGTGCCAGCAGGGGGAGGTCCCAGTACTTC
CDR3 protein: CASRGRSQYF